This TCR beta chain was captured in a study of blood T cell repertoires in COVID-19. Study-wide context: Specimens from acute and convalescent COVID-19 originated in the United States, Italy and Spain. In each case, the material was cDNA or gDNA derived from T cells, B-cell-depleted T cells, or PBMCs.

With 4 bases clipped from V and 1 base from J, the junction kept 2 bases outside the gene matches. Germline CDR1 SGDLS, CDR2 YYNGEE. The CDR3 contains 13 residues. Authors' data handling: Nucleated cell number was recorded as an estimate derived from reference gene primer amplification. The method was immunoSEQ multiplex PCR; TCRdb's version includes in-frame clones alone and lacks a portion of them. V, J and clone size reflect that table, while D and trimming were determined from the DNA. The repertoire includes roughly 90,000 clones, roughly nine tenths of them detected once, and about 2.3% sits in the top ten.

The rearrangement uses TRBV9 and TRBJ2-7; 7 positions match TRBD1. Sequenced sample: peripheral blood. This receptor was obtained from a man aged 45 to 65 with acute or convalescent COVID-19. Here the CDR3 reads CASSRDSSYEQYF. The DNA of the CDR3 is TGTGCCAGCAGCCGGGACAGTTCCTACGAGCAGTACTTC.